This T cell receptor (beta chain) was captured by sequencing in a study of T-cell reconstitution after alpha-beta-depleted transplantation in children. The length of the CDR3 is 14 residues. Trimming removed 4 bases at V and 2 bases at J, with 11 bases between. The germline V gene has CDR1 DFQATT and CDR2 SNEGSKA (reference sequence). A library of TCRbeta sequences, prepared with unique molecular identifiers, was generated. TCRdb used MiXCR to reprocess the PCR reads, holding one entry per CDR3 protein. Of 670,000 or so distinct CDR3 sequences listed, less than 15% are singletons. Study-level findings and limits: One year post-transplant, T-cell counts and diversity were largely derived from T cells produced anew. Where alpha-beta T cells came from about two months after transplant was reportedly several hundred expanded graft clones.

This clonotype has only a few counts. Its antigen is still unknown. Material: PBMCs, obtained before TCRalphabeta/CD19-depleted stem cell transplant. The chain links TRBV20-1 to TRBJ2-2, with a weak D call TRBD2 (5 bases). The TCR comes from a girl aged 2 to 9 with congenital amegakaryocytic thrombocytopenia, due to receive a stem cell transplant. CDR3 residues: CSAIVGGNTGELFF. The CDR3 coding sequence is TGCAGTGCTATCGTCGGAGGAAACACCGGGGAGCTGTTTTTT.